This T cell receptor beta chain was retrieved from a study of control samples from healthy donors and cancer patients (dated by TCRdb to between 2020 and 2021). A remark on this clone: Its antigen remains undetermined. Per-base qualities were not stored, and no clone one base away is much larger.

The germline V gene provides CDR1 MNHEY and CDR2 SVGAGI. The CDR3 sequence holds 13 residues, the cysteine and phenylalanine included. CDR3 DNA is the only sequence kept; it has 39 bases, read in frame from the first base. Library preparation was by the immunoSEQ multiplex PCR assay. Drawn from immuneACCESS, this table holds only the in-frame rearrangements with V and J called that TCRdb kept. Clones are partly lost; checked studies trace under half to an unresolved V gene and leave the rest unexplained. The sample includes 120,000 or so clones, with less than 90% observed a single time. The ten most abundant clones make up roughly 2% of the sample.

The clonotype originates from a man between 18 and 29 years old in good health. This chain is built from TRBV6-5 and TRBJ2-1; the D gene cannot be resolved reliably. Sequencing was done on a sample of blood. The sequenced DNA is TGTGCAGGAAGGTCTAGCTCCTACAATGAGCAGTTCTTC. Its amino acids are CAGRSSSYNEQFF.